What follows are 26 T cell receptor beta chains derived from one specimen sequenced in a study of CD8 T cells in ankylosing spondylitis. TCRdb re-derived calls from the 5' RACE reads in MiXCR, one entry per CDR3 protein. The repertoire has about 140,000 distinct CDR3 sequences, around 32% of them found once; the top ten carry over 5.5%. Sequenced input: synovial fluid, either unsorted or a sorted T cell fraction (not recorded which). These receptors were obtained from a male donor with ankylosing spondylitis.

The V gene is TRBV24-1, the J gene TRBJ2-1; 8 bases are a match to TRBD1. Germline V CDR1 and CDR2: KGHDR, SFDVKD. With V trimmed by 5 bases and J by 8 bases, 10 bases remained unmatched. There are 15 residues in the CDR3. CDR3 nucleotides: TGTGCCACCAGTGCTGGACAGGGCTTTGTAGATGAGCAGTTCTTC. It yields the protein CATSAGQGFVDEQFF.

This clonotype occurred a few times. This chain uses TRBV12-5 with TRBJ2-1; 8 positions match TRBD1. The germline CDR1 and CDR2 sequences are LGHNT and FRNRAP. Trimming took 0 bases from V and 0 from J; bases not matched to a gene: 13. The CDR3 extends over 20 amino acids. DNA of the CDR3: TGTGCTAGTGGTTTGGTACCCCTGGCAGGGGGCTTAAGCTCCTACAATGAGCAGTTCTTC. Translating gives CASGLVPLAGGLSSYNEQFF. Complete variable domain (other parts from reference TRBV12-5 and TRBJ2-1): DARVTQTPRHKVTEMGQEVTMRCQPILGHNTVFWYRQTMMQGLELLAYFRNRAPLDDSGMPKDRFSAEMPDATLATLKIQPSEPRDSAVYFCASGLVPLAGGLSSYNEQFFGPGTRLTVL.

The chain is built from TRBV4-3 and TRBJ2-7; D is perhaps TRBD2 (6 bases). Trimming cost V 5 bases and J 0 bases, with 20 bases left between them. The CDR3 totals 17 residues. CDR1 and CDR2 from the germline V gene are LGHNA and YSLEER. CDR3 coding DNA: TGCGCCAGCAGCTACCTGGTGGGGGAGGCCCTCTCCTACGAGCAGTACTTC. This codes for CASSYLVGEALSYEQYF.

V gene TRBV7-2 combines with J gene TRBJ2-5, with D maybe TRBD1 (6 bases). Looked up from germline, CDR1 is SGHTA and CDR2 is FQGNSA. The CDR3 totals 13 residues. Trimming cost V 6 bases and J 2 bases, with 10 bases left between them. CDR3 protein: CASRRDKQETQYF. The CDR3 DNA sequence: TGTGCCAGCAGAAGGGACAAACAAGAGACCCAGTACTTC.

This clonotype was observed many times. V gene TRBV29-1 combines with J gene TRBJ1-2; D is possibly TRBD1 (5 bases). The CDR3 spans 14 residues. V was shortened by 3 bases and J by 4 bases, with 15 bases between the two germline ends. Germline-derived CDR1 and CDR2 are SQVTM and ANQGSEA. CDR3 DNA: TGCAGCGTTGAGTATGGCAGGGCTGGCTATGGCTACACCTTC. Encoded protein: CSVEYGRAGYGYTF.

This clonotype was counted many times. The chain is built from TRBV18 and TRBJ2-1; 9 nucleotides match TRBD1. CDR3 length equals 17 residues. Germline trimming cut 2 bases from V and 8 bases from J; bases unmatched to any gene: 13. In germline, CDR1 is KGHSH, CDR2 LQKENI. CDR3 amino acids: CASSPGMSGTGSDEQFF. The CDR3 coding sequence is TGTGCCAGCTCACCAGGGATGAGCGGGACAGGGTCCGATGAGCAGTTCTTC.

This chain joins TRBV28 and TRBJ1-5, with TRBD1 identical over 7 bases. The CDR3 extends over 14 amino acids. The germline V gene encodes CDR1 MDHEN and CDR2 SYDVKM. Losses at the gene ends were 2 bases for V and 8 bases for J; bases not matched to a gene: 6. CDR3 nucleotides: TGTGCCAGCAGTTTACTGACAGGGAATAAGCCCCAGCATTTT. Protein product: CASSLLTGNKPQHF.

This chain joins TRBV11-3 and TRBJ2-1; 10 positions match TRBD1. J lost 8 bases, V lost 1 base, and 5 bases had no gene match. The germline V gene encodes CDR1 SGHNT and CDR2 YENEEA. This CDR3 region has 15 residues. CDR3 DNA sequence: TGTGCCAGCAGCTTAGGACAGGGGGCGGTCTATGAGCAGTTCTTC. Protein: CASSLGQGAVYEQFF.

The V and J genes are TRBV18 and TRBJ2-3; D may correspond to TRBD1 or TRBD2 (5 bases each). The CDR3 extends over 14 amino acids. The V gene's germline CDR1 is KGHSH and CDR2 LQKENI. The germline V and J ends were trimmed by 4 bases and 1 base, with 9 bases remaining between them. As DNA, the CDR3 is TGTGCCAGCTCACGGGACGGCCGCACAGATACGCAGTATTTT. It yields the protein CASSRDGRTDTQYF. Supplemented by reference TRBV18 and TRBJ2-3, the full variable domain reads NAGVMQNPRHLVRRRGQEARLRCSPMKGHSHVYWYRQLPEEGLKFMVYLQKENIIDESGMPKERFSAEFPKEGPSILRIQQVVRGDSAAYFCASSRDGRTDTQYFGPGTRLTVL.

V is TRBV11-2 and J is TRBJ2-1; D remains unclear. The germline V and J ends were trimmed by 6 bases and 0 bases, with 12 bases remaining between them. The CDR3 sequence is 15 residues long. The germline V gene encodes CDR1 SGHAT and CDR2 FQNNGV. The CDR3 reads CASRKPGGSYNEQFF. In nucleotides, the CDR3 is TGTGCCAGCAGAAAACCAGGTGGCTCCTACAATGAGCAGTTCTTC.

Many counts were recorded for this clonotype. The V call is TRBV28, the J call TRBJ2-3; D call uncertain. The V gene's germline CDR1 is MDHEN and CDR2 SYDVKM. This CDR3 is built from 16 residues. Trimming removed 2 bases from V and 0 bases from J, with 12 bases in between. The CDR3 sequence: CASSLGIYSSTDTQYF. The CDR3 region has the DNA TGTGCCAGCAGTTTAGGGATCTACTCTAGCACAGATACGCAGTATTTT.

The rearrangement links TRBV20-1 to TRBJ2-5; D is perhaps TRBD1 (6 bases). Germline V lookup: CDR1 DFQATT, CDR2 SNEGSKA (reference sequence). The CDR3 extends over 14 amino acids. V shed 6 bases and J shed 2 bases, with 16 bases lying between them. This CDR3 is CSASTWDKQETQYF. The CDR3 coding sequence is TGCAGTGCCTCCACGTGGGACAAACAAGAGACCCAGTACTTC.

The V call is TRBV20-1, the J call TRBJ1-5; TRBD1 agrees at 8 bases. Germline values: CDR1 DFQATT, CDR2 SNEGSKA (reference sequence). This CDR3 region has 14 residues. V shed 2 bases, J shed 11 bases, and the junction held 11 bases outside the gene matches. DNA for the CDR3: TGCAGTGCTAGATATGGGACAGGCCAATCGGCCCAGCATTTT. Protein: CSARYGTGQSAQHF.

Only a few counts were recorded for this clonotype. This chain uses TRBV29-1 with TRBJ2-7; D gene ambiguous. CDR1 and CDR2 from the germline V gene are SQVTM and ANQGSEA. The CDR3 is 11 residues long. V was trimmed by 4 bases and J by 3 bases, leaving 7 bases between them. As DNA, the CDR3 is TGCAGCGTTGTGGGAAACTACGAGCAGTACTTC. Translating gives CSVVGNYEQYF.

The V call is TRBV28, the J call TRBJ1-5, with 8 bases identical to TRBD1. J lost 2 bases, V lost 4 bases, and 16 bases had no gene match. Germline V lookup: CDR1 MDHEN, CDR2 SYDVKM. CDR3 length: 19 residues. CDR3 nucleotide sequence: TGTGCCAGCAGTTCCTACATTACTCCAGGGGGCAAGGGCAATCAGCCCCAGCATTTT. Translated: CASSSYITPGGKGNQPQHF.

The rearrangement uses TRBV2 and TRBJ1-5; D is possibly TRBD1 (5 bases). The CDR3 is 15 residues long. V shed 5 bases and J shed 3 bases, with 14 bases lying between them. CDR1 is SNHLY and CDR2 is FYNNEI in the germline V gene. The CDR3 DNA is TGTGCCAGCAGTTATCAGGGTGCGGACAATCAGCCCCAGCATTTT. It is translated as CASSYQGADNQPQHF. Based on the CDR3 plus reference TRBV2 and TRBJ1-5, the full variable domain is EPEVTQTPSHQVTQMGQEVILRCVPISNHLYFYWYRQILGQKVEFLVSFYNNEISEKSEIFDDQFSVERPDGSNFTLKIRSTKLEDSAMYFCASSYQGADNQPQHFGDGTRLSIL.

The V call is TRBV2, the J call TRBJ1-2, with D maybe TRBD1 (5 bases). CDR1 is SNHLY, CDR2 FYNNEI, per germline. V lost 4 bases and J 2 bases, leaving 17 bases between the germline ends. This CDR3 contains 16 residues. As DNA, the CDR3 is TGTGCCAGCAGTGTACCCTCGCAGGGTAGGAACTATGGCTACACCTTC. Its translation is CASSVPSQGRNYGYTF. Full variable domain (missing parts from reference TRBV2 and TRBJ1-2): EPEVTQTPSHQVTQMGQEVILRCVPISNHLYFYWYRQILGQKVEFLVSFYNNEISEKSEIFDDQFSVERPDGSNFTLKIRSTKLEDSAMYFCASSVPSQGRNYGYTFGSGTRLTVV.

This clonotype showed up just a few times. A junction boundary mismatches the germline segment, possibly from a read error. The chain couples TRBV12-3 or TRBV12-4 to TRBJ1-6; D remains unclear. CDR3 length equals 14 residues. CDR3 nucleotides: TGTGCCAGCAGCTTAGGAGGGTTCAATTCACCCCTCCACTTT. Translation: CASSLGGFNSPLHF.

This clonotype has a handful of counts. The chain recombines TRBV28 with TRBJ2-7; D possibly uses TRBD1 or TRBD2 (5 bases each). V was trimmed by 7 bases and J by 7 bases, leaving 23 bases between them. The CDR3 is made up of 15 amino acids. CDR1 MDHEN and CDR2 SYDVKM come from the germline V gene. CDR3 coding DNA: TGTGCCAGCACCGGTTTGGGGGAGAATGTGGGGGAGCAGTACTTC. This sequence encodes CASTGLGENVGEQYF. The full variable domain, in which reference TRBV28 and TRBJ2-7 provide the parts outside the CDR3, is DVKVTQSSRYLVKRTGEKVFLECVQDMDHENMFWYRQDPGLGLRLIYFSYDVKMKEKGDIPEGYSVSREKKERFSLILESASTNQTSMYLCASTGLGENVGEQYFGPGTRLTVT.

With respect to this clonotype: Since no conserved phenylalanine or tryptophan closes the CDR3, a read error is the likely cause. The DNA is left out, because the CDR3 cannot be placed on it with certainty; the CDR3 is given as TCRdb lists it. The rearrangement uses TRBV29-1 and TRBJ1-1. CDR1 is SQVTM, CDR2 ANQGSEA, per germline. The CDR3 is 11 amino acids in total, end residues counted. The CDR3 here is CSVDEGPRSAL.

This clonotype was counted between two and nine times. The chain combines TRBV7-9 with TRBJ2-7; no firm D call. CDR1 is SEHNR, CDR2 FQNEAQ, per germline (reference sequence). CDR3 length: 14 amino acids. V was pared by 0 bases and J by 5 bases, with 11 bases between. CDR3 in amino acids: CASSLASPRDEQYF. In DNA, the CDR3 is TGTGCCAGCAGCTTAGCGTCCCCTAGGGACGAGCAGTACTTC.

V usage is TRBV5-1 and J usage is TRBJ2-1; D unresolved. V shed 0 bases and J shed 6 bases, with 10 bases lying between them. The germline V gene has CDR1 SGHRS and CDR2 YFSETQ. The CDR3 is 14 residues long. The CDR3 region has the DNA TGCGCCAGCAGCTTGGGACAAAAAGTCAATGAGCAGTTCTTC. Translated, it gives CASSLGQKVNEQFF.

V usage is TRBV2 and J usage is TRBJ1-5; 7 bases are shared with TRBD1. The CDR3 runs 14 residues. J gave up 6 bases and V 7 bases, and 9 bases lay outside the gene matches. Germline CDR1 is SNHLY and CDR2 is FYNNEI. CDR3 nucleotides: TGTGCCAGCACCCCAGGGGGAGGTGGTCAGCCCCAGCATTTT. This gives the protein CASTPGGGGQPQHF.

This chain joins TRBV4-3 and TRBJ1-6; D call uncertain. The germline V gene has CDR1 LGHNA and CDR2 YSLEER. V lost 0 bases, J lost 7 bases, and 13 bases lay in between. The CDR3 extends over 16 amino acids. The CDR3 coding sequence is TGCGCCAGCAGCCAAGATTTCGGGAATACGAATTCACCCCTCCACTTT. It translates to CASSQDFGNTNSPLHF.

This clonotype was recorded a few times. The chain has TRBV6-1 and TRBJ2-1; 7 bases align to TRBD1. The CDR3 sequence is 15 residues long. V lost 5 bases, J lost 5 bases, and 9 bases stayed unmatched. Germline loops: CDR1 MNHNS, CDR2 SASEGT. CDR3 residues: CASSPGTAINNEQFF. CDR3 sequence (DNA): TGTGCCAGCAGTCCCGGGACAGCGATTAACAATGAGCAGTTCTTC.

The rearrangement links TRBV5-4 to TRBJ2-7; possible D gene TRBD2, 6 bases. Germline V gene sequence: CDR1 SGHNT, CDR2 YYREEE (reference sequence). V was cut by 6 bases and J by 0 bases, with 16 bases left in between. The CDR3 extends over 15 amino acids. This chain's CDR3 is CASTTSGTASYEQYF. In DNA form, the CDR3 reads TGTGCCAGCACCACTTCCGGGACTGCCTCCTACGAGCAGTACTTC.